One and the same sample provided the 16 T cell receptor beta chains below, sequenced in a study of T cell responses to AZD1222 COVID-19 vaccine. Assay: immunoSEQ multiplex PCR; the TCRdb copy retains only in-frame clones and omits some. The repertoire holds 100,000 to 150,000 clones, with approximately 88% as singletons. This sample comprised peripheral blood, obtained on day 0 of AZD1222 vaccination. Every receptor here comes from an adult in good health.

The rearrangement links TRBV4-3 to TRBJ2-1; no definite D call. In germline, CDR1 is LGHNA, CDR2 YSLEER. CDR3 length equals 12 residues. Deletions cut 2 bases from V and 9 bases from J, with 8 bases between. CDR3 DNA sequence: TGCGCCAGCAGCCAATATGGTCGTGAGCAGTTCTTC. As protein: CASSQYGREQFF.

The chain has TRBV5-6 and TRBJ1-2, with 9 bases matching TRBD1. CDR3 length equals 17 residues. Germline loops: CDR1 SGHDT, CDR2 YYEEEE. With 3 bases clipped from V and 4 bases from J, the junction kept 13 bases outside the gene matches. The CDR3 here is CASSSRDREWFSYGYTF. The CDR3 bases are TGTGCCAGCAGCTCCCGGGACAGGGAGTGGTTCAGCTATGGCTACACCTTC. The complete variable domain, with remaining parts taken from reference TRBV5-6 and TRBJ1-2, reads DAGVTQSPTHLIKTRGQQVTLRCSPKSGHDTVSWYQQALGQGPQFIFQYYEEEERQRGNFPDRFSGHQFPNYSSELNVNALLLGDSALYLCASSSRDREWFSYGYTFGSGTRLTVV.

The V gene is TRBV4-1, the J gene TRBJ2-4; unclear D gene. The CDR3 is 15 residues long. Deletions cut 1 base from V and 1 base from J, with 8 bases between. CDR1 and CDR2 from the germline V gene are MGHRA and YSYEKL. The CDR3 sequence: CASSQVASAKNIQYF. CDR3 DNA sequence: TGCGCCAGCAGCCAAGTTGCTTCGGCCAAAAACATTCAGTACTTC.

This rearrangement joins TRBV2 to TRBJ2-7; D ambiguous. The germline V and J ends were trimmed by 7 bases and 5 bases, with 15 bases remaining between them. The CDR3 runs 13 residues. The germline V gene has CDR1 SNHLY and CDR2 FYNNEI. This CDR3 is CASTGVIRNEQYF. Written as DNA, the CDR3 is TGTGCCAGCACGGGTGTTATAAGGAACGAGCAGTACTTC.

The J gene is TRBJ1-6, the V gene TRBV2, with D unclear. CDR1 SNHLY and CDR2 FYNNEI come from the germline V gene. This CDR3 is built from 13 residues. Trimming removed 3 bases at V and 7 bases at J, with 7 bases between. DNA of the CDR3: TGTGCCAGCAGTGATCCATTAAATTCACCCCTCCACTTT. Encoded protein: CASSDPLNSPLHF.

The chain carries TRBV11-3 and TRBJ2-1; D is unresolved. The V and J ends lost 5 bases and 8 bases respectively, with 10 bases between them. From germline, CDR1 is SGHNT and CDR2 YENEEA. CDR3 size: 12 residues. The CDR3 DNA is TGTGCCAGCAGCCGGACGGTGCATGAGCAGTTCTTC. It is translated as CASSRTVHEQFF. The full variable domain, completed using reference TRBV11-3 and TRBJ2-1, is EAGVVQSPRYKIIEKKQPVAFWCNPISGHNTLYWYLQNLGQGPELLIRYENEEAVDDSQLPKDRFSAERLKGVDSTLKIQPAELGDSAVYLCASSRTVHEQFFGPGTRLTVL.

The chain combines TRBV6-5 with TRBJ2-3, with D uncertain. V lost 8 bases to trimming and J lost 4 bases, with 13 bases between them. The germline V gene has CDR1 MNHEY and CDR2 SVGAGI. The length of the CDR3 is 13 residues. In nucleotides, the CDR3 is TGTGCCAGCGGCGACTGGTCCCCAGATACGCAGTATTTT. It encodes CASGDWSPDTQYF.

V and J are TRBV7-3 and TRBJ2-1; 7 positions match TRBD1. The CDR3 totals 21 residues. The trim removed 5 bases at V and 7 bases at J, leaving 29 bases unmatched. The germline V gene has CDR1 SGHTA and CDR2 FQGTGA. CDR3 amino acids: CASSLGGLVGPAQSFWNEQFF. CDR3 nucleotide sequence: TGTGCCAGCAGCCTAGGGGGCTTGGTGGGGCCAGCCCAATCTTTTTGGAATGAGCAGTTCTTC.

The rearrangement links TRBV11-2 to TRBJ1-5; unclear D gene. Per the germline V gene, CDR1 is SGHAT and CDR2 is FQNNGV. V lost 4 bases to trimming and J lost 0 bases, with 7 bases between them. The CDR3 contains 14 residues. The CDR3 DNA sequence: TGTGCCAGCAGCTATGACAATAGCAATCAGCCCCAGCATTTT. This sequence encodes CASSYDNSNQPQHF.

The rearrangement joins TRBV5-1 to TRBJ1-3; TRBD1 might be the D (6 bases). The CDR3 is 14 amino acids. Looked up from germline, CDR1 is SGHRS and CDR2 is YFSETQ. V was shortened by 4 bases and J by 2 bases, with 10 bases between the two germline ends. The CDR3 sequence: CASSLTGTGNTIYF. CDR3 nucleotides: TGCGCCAGCAGCCTGACAGGAACTGGAAACACCATATATTTT.

The chain has TRBV6-5 and TRBJ1-1; D remains unclear. This CDR3 is 13 amino acids long. Trimming removed 6 bases from V and 2 bases from J, with 10 bases in between. The germline V gene encodes CDR1 MNHEY and CDR2 SVGAGI. CDR3: CASSLQVNTEAFF. CDR3 nucleotide sequence: TGTGCCAGCAGCCTCCAGGTAAACACTGAAGCTTTCTTT.

The CDR3 loop reads CATSRDRGREKLFF. CDR3 nucleotide sequence: TGTGCCACCAGCAGGGACAGGGGGCGGGAAAAACTGTTTTTT. The chain employs TRBV15 and TRBJ1-4, with 11 bases identical to TRBD1. Germline lookup yields CDR1 LNHNV and CDR2 YYDKDF (reference sequence). V lost 3 bases and J lost 8; bases outside the gene matches: 2. The CDR3 extends over 14 amino acids.

This clone was counted between two and nine times. The chain combines TRBV4-3 with TRBJ1-5, with 10 bases that match TRBD1. V shed 4 bases and J 2 bases; nucleotides not matched to a gene: 2. Germline assignment: CDR1 LGHNA and CDR2 YSLEER. The CDR3 extends over 15 amino acids. In DNA, the CDR3 is TGCGCCAGCAGCCGCGACAGGGGGCGCAATCAGCCCCAGCATTTT. Its translation is CASSRDRGRNQPQHF.

This chain connects TRBV25-1 to TRBJ1-4, with unresolved D. Germline CDR1 and CDR2: MGHDK and SYGVNS. This CDR3 is 11 amino acids long. The V end lost 2 bases, the J end lost 7 bases, and 2 bases lay between the germline ends. The CDR3 reads CASSEGEKLFF. CDR3 DNA sequence: TGTGCCAGCAGTGAAGGTGAAAAACTGTTTTTT.

The chain employs TRBV6-5 and TRBJ2-7, with D perhaps matching TRBD1 (5 bases). Deletions cut 8 bases from V and 7 bases from J, with 15 bases between. CDR3 length: 12 amino acids. Germline values: CDR1 MNHEY, CDR2 SVGAGI. The CDR3 protein is CASLGVSPEQYF. CDR3 nucleotide sequence: TGTGCCAGCTTAGGGGTAAGCCCGGAGCAGTACTTC.

The V call is TRBV12-5, the J call TRBJ1-5; D unresolved. The germline gives CDR1 LGHNT, CDR2 FRNRAP. Trimming shortened V by 3 bases and J by 7 bases, and 13 bases separated the two germline ends. The CDR3 contains 14 residues. The CDR3 loop is CASGFRLEQQPQHF. The DNA for the CDR3 is TGTGCTAGTGGTTTTAGGCTAGAACAACAGCCCCAGCATTTT.